This entry lists 3 T cell receptor beta chains sequenced from one sample in a study of beta chain features in type 1 diabetes. Study-wide points: Patients with Type 1 diabetes showed moderately but significantly shorter TCRB CDR3s in all four CD4+ subsets.

These receptors have no known antigen. Since all of the isolated RNA was reverse transcribed, expressed TCRB transcripts were what got sequenced. The protocol was immunoSEQ multiplex PCR, while the TCRdb copy is restricted to in-frame clones and leaves out a portion. Among approximately 250,000 clones listed, around 25% were seen once. The sample taken for sequencing was naive CD4+ T cells from blood. These receptors came from a woman aged 30 to 39 with type 1 diabetes.

The V gene is TRBV7-9, the J gene TRBJ2-1; TRBD1 agrees at 8 bases. Losses at the gene ends were 7 bases for V and 7 bases for J; bases not matched to a gene: 15. Germline V CDR1 and CDR2: SEHNR, FQNEAQ (reference sequence). This CDR3 region has 16 residues. The CDR3: CASTLGGQGRENEQFF. In nucleotides, the CDR3 is TGTGCCAGCACCCTCGGAGGACAGGGTAGAGAGAATGAGCAGTTCTTC.

This clone was detected only a few times. One end of the junction is discordant with germline, which a read error may explain. The CDR3 protein is CASSQNPIPGPLF. The CDR3 DNA sequence: TGCGCCAGCAGCCAGAACCCAATTCCCGGTCCTCTTTTT. V gene TRBV4-1 combines with J gene TRBJ2-2; D unresolved. This CDR3 comprises 13 residues. The germline V gene encodes CDR1 MGHRA and CDR2 YSYEKL.

This clone was found a few times. V gene TRBV18 combines with J gene TRBJ1-2; 7 nucleotides match TRBD1. The CDR3 loop spans 13 amino acids. V lost 0 bases, J lost 9 bases, and 4 bases stayed unmatched. The germline CDR1 and CDR2 sequences are KGHSH and LQKENI. This CDR3 is CASSPPDRESYTF. CDR3 DNA sequence: TGTGCCAGCTCACCACCCGACAGGGAGAGCTACACCTTC.